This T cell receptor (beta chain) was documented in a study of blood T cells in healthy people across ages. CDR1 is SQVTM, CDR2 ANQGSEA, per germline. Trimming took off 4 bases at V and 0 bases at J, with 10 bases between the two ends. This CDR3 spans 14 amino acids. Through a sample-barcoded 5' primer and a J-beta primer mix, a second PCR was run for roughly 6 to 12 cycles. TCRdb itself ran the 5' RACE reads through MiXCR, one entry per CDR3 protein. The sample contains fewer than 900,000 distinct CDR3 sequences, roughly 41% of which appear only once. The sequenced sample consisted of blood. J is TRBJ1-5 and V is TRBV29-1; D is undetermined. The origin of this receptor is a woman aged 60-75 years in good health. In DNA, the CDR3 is TGCAGCGTTGGGGCGGCTTATAGCAATCAGCCCCAGCATTTT. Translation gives CSVGAAYSNQPQHF.